These T cell receptor beta chains were read from a single sample in a study of shared T cell receptors in the human thymus. The method was immunoSEQ multiplex PCR; TCRdb's version includes in-frame clones alone and lacks a portion of them. The sample has some 660,000 clones; around 87% are singletons. The sample was also linked to a second study, of human thymus T cells.

Material for sequencing was thymocytes. Receptors originate from a boy in the first two years of life with a congenital heart defect. CDR3s include the opening cysteine and the closing phenylalanine or tryptophan. The D gene is left open where the match is weak. Clone sizes are given selectively: once, few, many, or a class where the clone is expanded.

cdr3_aa cdr3_nt clone_size cdr3_length j_call v_call d_call
CASEEDEQYF TGTGCCAGCGAGGAGGACGAGCAGTACTTC . 10 TRBJ2-7 TRBV6-5 .
CASSSSTSGGQNTGELFF TGTGCCAGCAGCTCTTCGACTAGCGGGGGCCAGAACACCGGGGAGCTGTTTTTT . 18 TRBJ2-2 TRBV7-8 TRBD2
CASSVGLAGEDEQFF TGTGCCAGCAGCGTCGGACTAGCGGGAGAAGATGAGCAGTTCTTC . 15 TRBJ2-1 TRBV9 TRBD2
CASSMEGQGWGQPQHF TGTGCCAGTAGTATGGAAGGACAGGGGTGGGGACAGCCCCAGCATTTT . 16 TRBJ1-5 TRBV19 TRBD1
CAITRGSDTQYF TGTGCCATTACCAGGGGTTCAGATACGCAGTATTTT . 12 TRBJ2-3 TRBV28 .
CASSGGPFGGISNQPQHF TGTGCCAGCAGTGGAGGCCCGTTTGGGGGGATTAGCAATCAGCCCCAGCATTTT . 18 TRBJ1-5 TRBV6-1 .
CASSQEVWTENTEAFF TGCGCCAGCAGCCAAGAGGTGTGGACAGAGAACACTGAAGCTTTCTTT . 16 TRBJ1-1 TRBV4-1 .
CASSLVGYNEQFF TGTGCCAGCAGCTTAGTCGGCTACAATGAGCAGTTCTTC . 13 TRBJ2-1 TRBV7-2 .
CSVDDWDRDGYTF TGCAGCGTTGATGATTGGGACAGGGATGGCTACACCTTC . 13 TRBJ1-2 TRBV29-1 TRBD1
CASAREGEAFF TGTGCCAGCGCCAGGGAGGGTGAAGCTTTCTTT . 11 TRBJ1-1 TRBV28 .
CASSYSIVTFKETQYF TGTGCCAGCAGTTACTCTATCGTGACTTTCAAGGAGACCCAGTACTTC . 16 TRBJ2-5 TRBV6-5 .
CASSLRLAGAHTQYF TGTGCCAGCAGTTTAAGACTAGCGGGGGCGCATACGCAGTATTTT . 15 TRBJ2-3 TRBV27 TRBD2
CASESTGGYYEQYF TGTGCCAGCGAGTCTACAGGGGGCTACTACGAGCAGTACTTC . 14 TRBJ2-7 TRBV5-5 TRBD1
CASSGGQIPYQPQHF TGTGCCAGCAGCGGGGGACAGATCCCTTATCAGCCCCAGCATTTT . 15 TRBJ1-5 TRBV5-8 TRBD1
CASSRGGNSYEQYF TGTGCCAGCAGCCGCGGGGGCAACTCCTACGAGCAGTACTTC once 14 TRBJ2-7 TRBV5-6 .
CASSAGQGIDYGYTF TGCGCCAGCAGTGCAGGACAGGGAATAGACTATGGCTACACCTTC . 15 TRBJ1-2 TRBV10-2 TRBD1
CASSDMGGLDYEQYF TGTGCCAGCAGTGATATGGGGGGGCTAGACTACGAGCAGTACTTC . 15 TRBJ2-7 TRBV6-1 .
CASSLRRALGYEQYF TGTGCCAGCAGCTTAAGGCGGGCCCTGGGATACGAGCAGTACTTC . 15 TRBJ2-7 TRBV5-6 .
CASSPPSVPEAFF TGTGCCAGCAGTCCCCCTTCGGTCCCTGAAGCTTTCTTT . 13 TRBJ1-1 TRBV28 .
CASSLASRGQETQYF TGTGCCAGCAGCTTGGCCAGTCGGGGGCAAGAGACCCAGTACTTC . 15 TRBJ2-5 TRBV5-6 .
CASSPGGSPARPIPGELFF TGTGCCAGCTCACCAGGGGGCAGCCCGGCGCGCCCAATCCCCGGGGAGCTGTTTTTT . 19 TRBJ2-2 TRBV18 .
CANNIPGTTMNTEAFF TGCGCCAACAACATCCCGGGAACCACAATGAACACTGAAGCTTTCTTT once 16 TRBJ1-1 TRBV23-1 .
CASSKARRGGVYGYTF TGTGCCAGCAGCAAAGCCAGGCGGGGGGGAGTTTATGGCTACACCTTC . 16 TRBJ1-2 TRBV21-1 .
CASKRGGPLHTDTQYF TGTGCCAGCAAACGAGGCGGCCCCCTCCACACAGATACGCAGTATTTT . 16 TRBJ2-3 TRBV28 .
CSVELPGRGEKLFF TGCAGCGTTGAATTGCCGGGGAGGGGTGAAAAACTGTTTTTT . 14 TRBJ1-4 TRBV29-1 .
CATSRDTRVAGYKEQYF TGTGCCACCAGCAGAGATACCAGGGTAGCGGGATATAAGGAGCAGTACTTC . 17 TRBJ2-7 TRBV15 TRBD2
CASRPGQGATYGYTF TGTGCCAGCAGACCGGGACAGGGGGCAACCTATGGCTACACCTTC . 15 TRBJ1-2 TRBV6-5 TRBD1
CASSQDCWDIRRETQYF TGCGCCAGCAGCCAAGATTGCTGGGACATACGACGAGAGACCCAGTACTTC . 17 TRBJ2-5 TRBV4-1 .
CASSPMERGASNEQFF TGTGCCAGCAGCCCCATGGAGCGGGGGGCCAGCAATGAGCAGTTCTTC . 16 TRBJ2-1 TRBV5-4 TRBD2
CASSLAGRGGTEAFF TGTGCCAGCAGCTTAGCAGGCAGGGGCGGCACTGAAGCTTTCTTT few 15 TRBJ1-1 TRBV7-9 .
CASSGGVAFF TGTGCCAGCAGTGGGGGGGTAGCTTTCTTT . 10 TRBJ1-1 TRBV7-9 .
CATSTGTGGYNEQFF TGTGCCACCAGCACCGGGACAGGGGGTTACAATGAGCAGTTCTTC . 15 TRBJ2-1 TRBV15 TRBD1
CASSTGLAGGASYNEQFF TGTGCCAGCAGCACGGGACTAGCGGGGGGAGCCTCCTACAATGAGCAGTTCTTC . 18 TRBJ2-1 TRBV7-3 TRBD2
CAWRSAGAGTGELFF TGTGCCTGGAGGTCGGCGGGGGCAGGGACCGGGGAGCTGTTTTTT . 15 TRBJ2-2 TRBV30 .
CASSVKQGCNTEAFF TGTGCCAGCAGCGTAAAACAGGGATGCAACACTGAAGCTTTCTTT . 15 TRBJ1-1 TRBV9 .
CASSQDPGEWGEQYF TGCGCCAGCAGCCAAGATCCCGGGGAGTGGGGTGAGCAGTACTTC . 15 TRBJ2-7 TRBV4-1 .
CASSHRRQETGGANVLTF TGTGCCAGCAGCCACCGTAGACAGGAAACGGGGGGGGCCAACGTCCTGACTTTC . 18 TRBJ2-6 TRBV7-2 .
CASKGLTGKAFF TGTGCCAGCAAAGGGTTGACAGGGAAGGCTTTCTTT . 12 TRBJ1-1 TRBV6-5 TRBD1
CASSAGLALTYEQYF TGTGCCAGCTCAGCGGGACTAGCGCTAACTTACGAGCAGTACTTC . 15 TRBJ2-7 TRBV18 TRBD2
CASSLTPGRPYEQYF TGTGCCAGCAGCTTAACCCCGGGGAGGCCCTACGAGCAGTACTTC . 15 TRBJ2-7 TRBV7-6 .
CASRQQGGYGYTF TGTGCCAGCAGACAACAGGGGGGCTATGGCTACACCTTC . 13 TRBJ1-2 TRBV6-1 TRBD1
CASSSQLARGSYEQYF TGTGCCAGTAGCTCCCAACTAGCGAGAGGCTCCTACGAGCAGTACTTC . 16 TRBJ2-7 TRBV19 TRBD2
CASKLVASRTGEQYF TGTGCCAGCAAGTTGGTGGCCTCCAGGACAGGCGAGCAGTACTTC . 15 TRBJ2-7 TRBV27 TRBD1
CASSIQSTEAFF TGTGCCAGCAGCATCCAATCCACTGAAGCTTTCTTT . 12 TRBJ1-1 TRBV7-2 .
CASRAPGGTGYTF TGTGCCAGCAGAGCCCCAGGGGGCACTGGCTACACCTTC few 13 TRBJ1-2 TRBV5-8 TRBD1